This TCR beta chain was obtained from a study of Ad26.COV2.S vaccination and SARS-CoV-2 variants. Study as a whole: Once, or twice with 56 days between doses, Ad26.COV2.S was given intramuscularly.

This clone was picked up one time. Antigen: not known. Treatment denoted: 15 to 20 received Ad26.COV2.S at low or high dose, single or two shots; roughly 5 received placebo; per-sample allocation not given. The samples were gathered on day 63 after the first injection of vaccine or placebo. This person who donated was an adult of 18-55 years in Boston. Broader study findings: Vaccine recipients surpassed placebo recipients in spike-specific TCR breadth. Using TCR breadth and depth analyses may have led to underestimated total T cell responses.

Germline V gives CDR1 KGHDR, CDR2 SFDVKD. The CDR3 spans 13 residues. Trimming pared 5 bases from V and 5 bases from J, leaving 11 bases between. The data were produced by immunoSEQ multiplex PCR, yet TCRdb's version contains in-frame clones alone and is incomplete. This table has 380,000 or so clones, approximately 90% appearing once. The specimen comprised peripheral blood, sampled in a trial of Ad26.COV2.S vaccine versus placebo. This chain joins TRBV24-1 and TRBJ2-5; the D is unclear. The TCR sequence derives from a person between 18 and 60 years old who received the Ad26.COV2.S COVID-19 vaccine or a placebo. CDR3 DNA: TGTGCCACCAGTGGAAGTCCCGTGGAGACCCAGTACTTC. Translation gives CATSGSPVETQYF.